These 13 T cell receptor beta chains were all obtained from the same sample, sequenced in a study of T cells in Graves' hyperthyroidism and ophthalmopathy. Authors of the study amplified TCR beta CDR3 regions from RNA transcripts. The TCR CDR3 first-round RT-PCR relied on the HTBI primer set. One entry per CDR3 protein, called by TCRdb with MiXCR from the multiplex PCR reads. The profile shows about half a million distinct CDR3 sequences, about 16% of them singletons. The specimen sequenced was blood. The receptors stem from a woman aged 25 to 39 with Graves' ophthalmopathy.

This rearrangement joins TRBV5-1 to TRBJ1-1, with D tentatively TRBD1 (5 bases). Per the germline V gene, CDR1 is SGHRS and CDR2 is YFSETQ. The CDR3 loop spans 17 amino acids. V was clipped by 2 bases and J by 5 bases, with 22 bases between them. CDR3 in amino acids: CASSFLGAPLWRTEAFF. As DNA, the CDR3 is TGCGCCAGCAGCTTCCTTGGGGCCCCCCTATGGCGGACTGAAGCTTTCTTT. Supplemented by reference TRBV5-1 and TRBJ1-1, the full variable domain reads KAGVTQTPRYLIKTRGQQVTLSCSPISGHRSVSWYQQTPGQGLQFLFEYFSETQRNKGNFPGRFSGRQFSNSRSEMNVSTLELGDSALYLCASSFLGAPLWRTEAFFGQGTRLTVV.

This chain links TRBV7-9 with TRBJ2-7; 7 bases fit TRBD1. J gave up 4 bases and V 3 bases, and 12 bases lay outside the gene matches. The CDR3 consists of 16 residues. Germline values: CDR1 SEHNR, CDR2 FQNEAQ (reference sequence). The CDR3 loop reads CASSLDRSPSPYEQYF. DNA for the CDR3: TGTGCCAGCAGCTTGGACAGGAGCCCTTCCCCTTACGAGCAGTACTTC.

This clonotype was recorded many times. The chain has TRBV11-2 and TRBJ2-5; TRBD2 agrees at 8 bases. J gave up 2 bases and V 2 bases, and 22 bases lay outside the gene matches. In germline, CDR1 is SGHAT, CDR2 FQNNGV. The CDR3 contains 21 residues. The CDR3 DNA reads TGTGCCAGCAGCTTACGCCCCCCTGCCGGACACCGGGGGGGTAGACAAGAGACCCAGTACTTC. Translated, it gives CASSLRPPAGHRGGRQETQYF.

This clonotype was seen a few times. The rearrangement links TRBV20-1 to TRBJ2-1; possible D gene TRBD2, 6 bases. From germline, CDR1 is DFQATT and CDR2 SNEGSKA (reference sequence). This CDR3 has 12 residues. Trimming took off 8 bases at V and 7 bases at J, with 15 bases between the two ends. CDR3: CSPVADLNEQFF. In DNA, the CDR3 is TGCAGTCCTGTAGCGGACCTAAATGAGCAGTTCTTC.

This clonotype was detected many times. This chain joins TRBV12-3 or TRBV12-4 and TRBJ2-7; the match to TRBD2 covers 11 bases. The CDR3 runs to 14 residues. Trimming took 6 bases from V and 0 from J; bases not matched to a gene: 1. Here the CDR3 reads CASSGTSGSYEQYF. In DNA, the CDR3 is TGTGCCAGCAGCGGGACTAGCGGCTCCTACGAGCAGTACTTC.

This clonotype was found a few times. The V gene is TRBV7-9, the J gene TRBJ1-1, with D unresolved. CDR3 length: 15 residues. From germline, CDR1 is SEHNR and CDR2 FQNEAQ (reference sequence). With 5 bases removed from V and 1 base from J, the gap between germline ends came to 14 bases. In DNA form, the CDR3 reads TGTGCCAGCAGCCCTCTGTTAGGCAGGAACACTGAAGCTTTCTTT. The encoded protein is CASSPLLGRNTEAFF.

This clonotype occurred a few times. The chain couples TRBV3-1 to TRBJ2-3; D is undetermined. The CDR3 contains 15 residues. V lost 0 bases to trimming and J lost 2 bases, with 9 bases between them. Germline CDR1 reads LGHDT; CDR2 reads YNNKEL (reference sequence). The DNA for the CDR3 is TGTGCCAGCAGCCAAGAAAGATTGTACACAGATACGCAGTATTTT. Residues: CASSQERLYTDTQYF.

There are many counts of this clonotype. J is TRBJ2-3 and V is TRBV20-1; D unresolved. V lost 5 bases, J lost 5 bases, and 2 bases lay in between. The CDR3 consists of 9 residues. Germline V lookup: CDR1 DFQATT, CDR2 SNEGSKA (reference sequence). DNA for the CDR3: TGCAGTGCTCAAGATACGCAGTATTTT. As protein: CSAQDTQYF.

This clonotype was counted only a few times. The chain joins TRBV7-9 to TRBJ2-1, with TRBD1 as a possible D gene (5 bases). From germline, CDR1 is SEHNR and CDR2 FQNEAQ (reference sequence). Trimming removed 5 bases at V and 7 bases at J, with 12 bases between. CDR3 size: 13 residues. CDR3 in amino acids: CASSLGHTNEQFF. CDR3 in DNA: TGTGCCAGCAGCCTAGGACACACTAATGAGCAGTTCTTC.

The sample holds a few counts of this clonotype. The chain has TRBV4-3 and TRBJ2-5; 9 bases line up with TRBD1. V shed 4 bases and J 4 bases; nucleotides not matched to a gene: 7. The CDR3 is 15 residues long. The germline V gene encodes CDR1 LGHNA and CDR2 YSLEER. CDR3 coding DNA: TGCGCCAGCAGCCCTACGACAGGGGGGGGAGAGACCCAGTACTTC. This translates into CASSPTTGGGETQYF.

The rearrangement joins TRBV18 to TRBJ2-2; D gene uncertain. CDR3 length: 15 residues. Per germline, CDR1 KGHSH and CDR2 LQKENI. The V and J ends lost 2 bases and 2 bases respectively, with 9 bases between them. CDR3 bases: TGTGCCAGCTCACCAGTGGGGATCAACACCGGGGAGCTGTTTTTT. Encoded protein: CASSPVGINTGELFF.

This clonotype has ten or more counts. The V gene is TRBV6-2 or TRBV6-3, the J gene TRBJ1-1; the D gene is possibly TRBD1 (6 bases). The CDR3 is 13 residues long. Trimming took 6 bases from V and 4 from J, leaving 12 bases between them. CDR1 is MNHEY and CDR2 is SVGEGT in the germline V gene. This CDR3 reads CASSQGWVTEAFF. In DNA form, the CDR3 reads TGTGCCAGCAGCCAGGGGTGGGTCACTGAAGCTTTCTTT.

The chain couples TRBV10-3 to TRBJ2-7; D perhaps matches TRBD2 (5 bases). V was shortened by 7 bases and J by 6 bases, with 22 bases between the two germline ends. The CDR3 spans 15 residues. The germline CDR1 and CDR2 sequences are ENHRY and SYGVKD. The CDR3: CAITEARAGGGEQYF. The CDR3 coding sequence is TGTGCCATCACCGAGGCACGGGCAGGCGGAGGCGAGCAGTACTTC.